This T cell receptor beta chain was identified in a study of CD8 T cells in Susac syndrome. Study information: Patients with Susac syndrome were therapy-naive, on corticosteroids, or on intravenous immunoglobulin alone at blood draw.

RNA amounts of about 0.45 to 1 ug underwent reverse transcription with random hexamers. A single record per CDR3 protein comes from TCRdb applying MiXCR to the immunoSEQ multiplex PCR reads. The data show some 150,000 distinct CDR3 sequences, roughly 95% seen once. The diagnostic criteria were recently defined, and patients with Susac syndrome met them for definite or probable disease. Germline values: CDR1 LGHDT, CDR2 YNNKEL (reference sequence). The CDR3 runs 15 residues. Trimming shortened V by 3 bases and J by 6 bases, and 15 bases separated the two germline ends. The chain joins TRBV3-1 to TRBJ2-1; TRBD2 is a possible D gene (7 bases). What was sequenced was CD4+ T cells from PBMCs. The TCR sequence derives from a human donor with Susac syndrome. CDR3 loop: CASSQWAGAGNEQFF. The CDR3 nucleotides are TGTGCCAGCAGCCAGTGGGCGGGGGCCGGCAATGAGCAGTTCTTC.